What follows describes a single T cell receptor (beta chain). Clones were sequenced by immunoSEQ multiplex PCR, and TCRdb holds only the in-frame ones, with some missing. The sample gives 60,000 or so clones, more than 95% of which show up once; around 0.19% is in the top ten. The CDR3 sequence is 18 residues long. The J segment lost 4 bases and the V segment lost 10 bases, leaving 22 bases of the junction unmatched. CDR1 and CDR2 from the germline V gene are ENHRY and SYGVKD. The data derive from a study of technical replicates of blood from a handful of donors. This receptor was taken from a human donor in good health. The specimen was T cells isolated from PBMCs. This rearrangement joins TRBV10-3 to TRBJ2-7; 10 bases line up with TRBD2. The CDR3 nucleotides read TGTGCCACGTCGGGTTTGGGTAAACTAGCGGGACAAAGATACGAGCAGTACTTC. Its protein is CATSGLGKLAGQRYEQYF.